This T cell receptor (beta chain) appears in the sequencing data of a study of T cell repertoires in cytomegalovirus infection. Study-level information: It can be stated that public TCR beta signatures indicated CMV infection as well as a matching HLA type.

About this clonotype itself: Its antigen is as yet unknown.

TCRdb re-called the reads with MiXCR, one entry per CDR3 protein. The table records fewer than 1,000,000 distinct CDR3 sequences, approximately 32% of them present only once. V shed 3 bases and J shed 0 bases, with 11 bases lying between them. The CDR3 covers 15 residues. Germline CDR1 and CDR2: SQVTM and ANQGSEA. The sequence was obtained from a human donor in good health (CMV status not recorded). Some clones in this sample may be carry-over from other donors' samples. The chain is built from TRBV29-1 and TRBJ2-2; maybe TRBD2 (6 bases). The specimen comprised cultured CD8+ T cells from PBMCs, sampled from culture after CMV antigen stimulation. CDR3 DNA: TGCAGCGTTGAGTCTAGCGATACGAACACCGGGGAGCTGTTTTTT. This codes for CSVESSDTNTGELFF.